The present TCR beta chain was sequenced within a study of T cell responses to AZD1222 COVID-19 vaccine. Study in general: Second doses that came at about 4 or about 12 weeks were put together.

The CDR3 covers 16 residues. The germline CDR1 and CDR2 sequences are SGHAT and FQNNGV. Trimming stripped 0 bases from V and 4 bases from J, with 10 bases between. Study-level points and caveats: Unmutated variant regions reportedly attract nearly half of all spike-specific TCRs. Mostly white British, mostly female donors; authors suggested clonal diversity may be underestimated. After the peak T cell response, and only then, were repertoires sampled.

Sequencing used immunoSEQ multiplex PCR; TCRdb keeps in-frame clones, though not all of them. The sample lists about 140,000 clones; roughly 90% were seen once. In regard to this clone: Its matching antigen is unknown.

This chain joins TRBV11-2 and TRBJ2-6; no firm D call. This receptor was identified in an adult in good health. Sample: peripheral blood, taken on day 0 of AZD1222 vaccination. CDR3 residues: CASSLDHLRGANVLTF. CDR3 coding DNA: TGTGCCAGCAGCTTAGACCACTTAAGGGGGGCCAACGTCCTGACTTTC.